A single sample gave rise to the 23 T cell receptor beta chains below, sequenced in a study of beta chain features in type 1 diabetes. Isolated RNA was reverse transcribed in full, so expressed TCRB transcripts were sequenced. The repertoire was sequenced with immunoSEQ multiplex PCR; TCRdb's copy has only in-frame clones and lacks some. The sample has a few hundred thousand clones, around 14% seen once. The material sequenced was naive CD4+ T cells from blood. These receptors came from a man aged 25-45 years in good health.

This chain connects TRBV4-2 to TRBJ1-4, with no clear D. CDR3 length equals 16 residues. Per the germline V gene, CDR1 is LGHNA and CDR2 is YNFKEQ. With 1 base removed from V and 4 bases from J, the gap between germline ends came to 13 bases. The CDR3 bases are TGTGCCAGCAGCCAAGTTCTCCCCGTTGGTAATGAAAAACTGTTTTTT. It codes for CASSQVLPVGNEKLFF.

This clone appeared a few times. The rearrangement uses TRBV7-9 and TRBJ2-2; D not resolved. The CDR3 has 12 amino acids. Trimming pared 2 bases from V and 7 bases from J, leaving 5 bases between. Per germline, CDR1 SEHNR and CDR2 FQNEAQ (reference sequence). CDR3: CASSLFGGELFF. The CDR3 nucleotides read TGTGCCAGCAGCTTATTTGGCGGGGAGCTGTTTTTT.

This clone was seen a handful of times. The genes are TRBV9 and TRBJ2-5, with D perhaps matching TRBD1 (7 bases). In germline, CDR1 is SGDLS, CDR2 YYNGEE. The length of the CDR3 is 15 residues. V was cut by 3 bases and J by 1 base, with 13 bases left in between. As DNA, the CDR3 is TGTGCCAGCAGCGGCGGAGGGACAGCCCAAGAGACCCAGTACTTC. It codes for CASSGGGTAQETQYF. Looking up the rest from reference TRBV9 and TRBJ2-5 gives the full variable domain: DSGVTQTPKHLITATGQRVTLRCSPRSGDLSVYWYQQSLDQGLQFLIQYYNGEERAKGNILERFSAQQFPDLHSELNLSSLELGDSALYFCASSGGGTAQETQYFGPGTRLLVL.

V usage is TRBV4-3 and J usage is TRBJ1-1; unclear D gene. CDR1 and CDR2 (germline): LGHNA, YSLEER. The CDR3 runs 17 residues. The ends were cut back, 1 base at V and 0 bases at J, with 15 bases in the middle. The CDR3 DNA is TGCGCCAGCAGCCAAGCTTTAGAGGGATGGATGAACACTGAAGCTTTCTTT. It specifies CASSQALEGWMNTEAFF.

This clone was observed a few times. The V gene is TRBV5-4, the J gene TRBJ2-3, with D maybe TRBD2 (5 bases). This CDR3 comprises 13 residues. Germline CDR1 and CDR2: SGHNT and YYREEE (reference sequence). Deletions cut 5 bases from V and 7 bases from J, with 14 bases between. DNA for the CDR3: TGTGCCAGCAGTCCTAATAGAGGGTATACGCAGTATTTT. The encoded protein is CASSPNRGYTQYF. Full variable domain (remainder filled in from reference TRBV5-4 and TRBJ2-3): ETGVTQSPTHLIKTRGQQVTLRCSSQSGHNTVSWYQQALGQGPQFIFQYYREEENGRGNFPPRFSGLQFPNYSSELNVNALELDDSALYLCASSPNRGYTQYFGPGTRLTVL.

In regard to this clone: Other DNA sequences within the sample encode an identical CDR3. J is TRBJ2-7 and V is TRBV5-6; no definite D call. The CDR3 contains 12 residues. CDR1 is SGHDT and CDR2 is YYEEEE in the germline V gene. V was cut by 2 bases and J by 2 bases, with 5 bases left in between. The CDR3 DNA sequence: TGTGCCAGCAGCTTATCAACCTACGAGCAGTACGTC. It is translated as CASSLSTYEQYV.

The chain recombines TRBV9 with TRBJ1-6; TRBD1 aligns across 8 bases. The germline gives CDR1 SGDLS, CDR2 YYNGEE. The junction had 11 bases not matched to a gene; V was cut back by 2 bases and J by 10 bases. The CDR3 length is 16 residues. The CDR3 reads CASSVGGGTGLSPLHF. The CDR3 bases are TGTGCCAGCAGCGTCGGAGGAGGGACAGGTCTCTCACCCCTCCACTTT.

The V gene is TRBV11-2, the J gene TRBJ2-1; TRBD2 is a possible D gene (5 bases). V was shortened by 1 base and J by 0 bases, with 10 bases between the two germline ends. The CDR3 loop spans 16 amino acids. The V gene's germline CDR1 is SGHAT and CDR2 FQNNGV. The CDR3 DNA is TGTGCCAGCAGCTTAGTGAGCGGCACCTCCTACAATGAGCAGTTCTTC. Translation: CASSLVSGTSYNEQFF.

The chain's CDR3 is CAISDGTTDEQYV. CDR3 DNA sequence: TGTGCCATCAGTGATGGAACCACGGACGAGCAGTACGTC. J is TRBJ2-7 and V is TRBV10-3, with D unclear. V dropped 3 bases and J dropped 5 bases, with 11 bases sitting between them. The germline V gene has CDR1 ENHRY and CDR2 SYGVKD. The CDR3 runs to 13 residues.

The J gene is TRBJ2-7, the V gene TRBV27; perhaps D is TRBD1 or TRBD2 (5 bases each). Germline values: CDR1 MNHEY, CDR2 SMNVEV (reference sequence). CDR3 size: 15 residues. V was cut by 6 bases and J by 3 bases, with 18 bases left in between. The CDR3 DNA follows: TGTGCCAGCAGACCAATCGGGGCGACTGGCTACGAGCAGTACTTC. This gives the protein CASRPIGATGYEQYF.

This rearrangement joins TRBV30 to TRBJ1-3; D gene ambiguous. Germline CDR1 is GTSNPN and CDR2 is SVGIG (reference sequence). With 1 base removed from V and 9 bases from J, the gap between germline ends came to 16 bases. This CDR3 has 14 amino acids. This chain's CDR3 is CAWSGAGPFFTIYF. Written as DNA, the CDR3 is TGTGCCTGGAGTGGGGCAGGACCGTTCTTCACCATATATTTT.

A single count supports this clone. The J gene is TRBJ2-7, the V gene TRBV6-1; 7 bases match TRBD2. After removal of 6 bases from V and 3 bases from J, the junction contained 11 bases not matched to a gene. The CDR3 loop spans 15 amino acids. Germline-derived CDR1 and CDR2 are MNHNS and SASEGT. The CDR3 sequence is CASSALASGIYEQYV. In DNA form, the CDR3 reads TGTGCCAGCAGCGCCCTGGCGAGCGGGATCTACGAGCAGTACGTC.

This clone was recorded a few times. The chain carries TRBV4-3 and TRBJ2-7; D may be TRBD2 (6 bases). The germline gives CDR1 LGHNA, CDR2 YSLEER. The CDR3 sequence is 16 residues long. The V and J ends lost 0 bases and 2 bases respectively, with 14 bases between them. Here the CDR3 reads CASSQDCGGATYEQYV. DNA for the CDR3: TGCGCCAGCAGCCAAGACTGCGGCGGGGCCACCTACGAGCAGTACGTC.

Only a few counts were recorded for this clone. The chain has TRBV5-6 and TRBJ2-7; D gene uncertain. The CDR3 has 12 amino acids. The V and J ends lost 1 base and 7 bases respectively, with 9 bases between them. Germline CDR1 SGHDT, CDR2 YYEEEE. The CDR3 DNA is TGTGCCAGCAGCTTGATGAGAGCGGAGCAGTACGTC. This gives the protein CASSLMRAEQYV.

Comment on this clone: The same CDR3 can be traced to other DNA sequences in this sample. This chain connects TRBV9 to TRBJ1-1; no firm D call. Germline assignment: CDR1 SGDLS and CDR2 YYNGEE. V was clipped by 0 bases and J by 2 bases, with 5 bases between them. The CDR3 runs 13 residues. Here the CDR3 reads CASSVAVNTEAFF. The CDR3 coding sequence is TGTGCCAGCAGCGTAGCCGTCAACACTGAAGCTTTCTTT.

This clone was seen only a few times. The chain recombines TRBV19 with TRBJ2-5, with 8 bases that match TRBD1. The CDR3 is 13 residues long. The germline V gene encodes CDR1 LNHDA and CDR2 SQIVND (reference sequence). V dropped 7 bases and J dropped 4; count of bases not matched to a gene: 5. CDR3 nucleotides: TGTGCCAGTAATCAGGGGGCGCGAGAGACCCAGTACTTC. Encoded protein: CASNQGARETQYF.

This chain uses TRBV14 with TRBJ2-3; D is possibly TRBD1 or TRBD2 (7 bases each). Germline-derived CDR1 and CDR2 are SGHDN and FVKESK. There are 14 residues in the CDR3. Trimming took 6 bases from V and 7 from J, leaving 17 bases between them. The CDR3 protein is CASRQGLADYTQYF. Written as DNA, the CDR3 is TGTGCCAGCAGACAGGGGCTAGCGGACTATACGCAGTATTTT.

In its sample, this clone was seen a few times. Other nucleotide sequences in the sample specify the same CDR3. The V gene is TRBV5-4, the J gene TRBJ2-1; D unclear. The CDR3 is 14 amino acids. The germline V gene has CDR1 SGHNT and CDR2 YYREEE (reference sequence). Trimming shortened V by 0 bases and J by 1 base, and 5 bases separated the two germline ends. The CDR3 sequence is CASSLGGSYNEQFF. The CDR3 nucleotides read TGTGCCAGCAGCTTGGGGGGTTCCTACAATGAGCAGTTCTTC. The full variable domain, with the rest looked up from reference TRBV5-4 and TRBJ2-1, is ETGVTQSPTHLIKTRGQQVTLRCSSQSGHNTVSWYQQALGQGPQFIFQYYREEENGRGNFPPRFSGLQFPNYSSELNVNALELDDSALYLCASSLGGSYNEQFFGPGTRLTVL.

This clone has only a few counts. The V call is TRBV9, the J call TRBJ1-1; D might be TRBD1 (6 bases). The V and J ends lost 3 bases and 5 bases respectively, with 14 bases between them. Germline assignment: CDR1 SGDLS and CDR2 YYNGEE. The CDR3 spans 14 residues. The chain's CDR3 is CASSANPRGTEAFF. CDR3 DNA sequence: TGTGCCAGCAGCGCAAACCCTAGGGGGACTGAAGCTTTCTTT.

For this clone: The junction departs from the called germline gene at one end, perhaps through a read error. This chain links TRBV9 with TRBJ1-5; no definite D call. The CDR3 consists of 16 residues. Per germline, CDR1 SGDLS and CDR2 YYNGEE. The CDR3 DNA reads TGTGCCATCAGCGTAGGTGGTCATCCCTTCAATCAGCCCCAGCATTTT. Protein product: CAISVGGHPFNQPQHF.

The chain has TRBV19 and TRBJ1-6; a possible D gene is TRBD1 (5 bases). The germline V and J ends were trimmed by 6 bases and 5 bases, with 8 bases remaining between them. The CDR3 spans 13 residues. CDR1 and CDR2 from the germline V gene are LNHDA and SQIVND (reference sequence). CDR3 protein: CASRGLDNSPLHF. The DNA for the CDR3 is TGTGCCAGTAGGGGGCTGGATAATTCACCCCTCCACTTT.

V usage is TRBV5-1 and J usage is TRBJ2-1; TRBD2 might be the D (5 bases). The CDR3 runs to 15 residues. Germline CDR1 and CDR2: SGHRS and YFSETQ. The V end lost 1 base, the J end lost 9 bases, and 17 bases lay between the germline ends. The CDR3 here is CASSLTSKMVVEQFF. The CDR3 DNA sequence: TGCGCCAGCAGCTTGACTAGTAAGATGGTGGTTGAGCAGTTCTTC.

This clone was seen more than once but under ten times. CDR3 DNA sequence: TGTGCCAGTAGTATCGCCCTTAGCGGGAGAAGCACAGATACGCAGTATTTT. Translating it yields CASSIALSGRSTDTQYF. The gene calls are TRBV19 and TRBJ2-3; 9 bases fit TRBD2. This CDR3 contains 17 residues. The junction had 7 bases not matched to a gene; V was cut back by 3 bases and J by 0 bases. Looked up from germline, CDR1 is LNHDA and CDR2 is SQIVND (reference sequence).